The rows below give T cell receptor beta chains drawn from one sample of a study of T cells in Graves' hyperthyroidism and ophthalmopathy. TCRdb analysed the multiplex PCR reads with MiXCR anew, one entry per CDR3 protein. This sample has a few hundred thousand distinct CDR3 sequences; 15% to 17% occur once, and the top ten carry less than 9.5%. Sequenced sample: blood. The source is a woman younger than 45 with Graves' hyperthyroidism. Each CDR3 is given with its conserved first and last residue. The D gene is left open where the match is weak. Only some rows state a clone size, as once, few, many or a class for expanded clones.

-,-,TRBV27,TRBJ2-2,TGTGCCAGCAGTTTATCGTCTAGCGAGACCGGGGAGCTGTTTTTT,CASSLSSSETGELFF
few,-,TRBV5-1,TRBJ2-1,TGCGCCAGCAGCTTGGCCGAGTGGGATGAGCAGTTCTTC,CASSLAEWDEQFF
-,-,TRBV11-2,TRBJ2-6,TGTGCCAGCAGTATCGGAGGGGGGTACCAGGCTGGGGCCAACGTCCTGACTTTC,CASSIGGGYQAGANVLTF
many,-,TRBV20-1,TRBJ1-1,TGCAGTGCTAGAGATTCTATGAACCCTGACACTGAAGCTTTCTTT,CSARDSMNPDTEAFF
many,-,TRBV12-3/TRBV12-4,TRBJ2-7,TGTGCCAGCAGTTTCGGACAGTCATACGAGCAGTACTTC,CASSFGQSYEQYF
many,-,TRBV11-2,TRBJ2-3,TGTGCCAGCAGCTTAATAGACTCCCCGGGCACAGATACGCAGTATTTT,CASSLIDSPGTDTQYF
many,-,TRBV7-2,TRBJ2-4,TGTGCCAGCAGCTTAGAACATTTACTAGCCAAAAACATTCAGTACTTC,CASSLEHLLAKNIQYF
many,TRBD2,TRBV30,TRBJ2-3,TGTGCCTGGAGTGTACAAAGCGGGGACACAGATACGCAGTATTTT,CAWSVQSGDTDTQYF
-,-,TRBV29-1,TRBJ2-7,TGCAGCGTAAGGGACTTTAACACCTACGAGCAGTACTTC,CSVRDFNTYEQYF
-,TRBD2,TRBV11-2,TRBJ2-7,TGTGCCAGCAGCTTATCAGCTACCAGCGGGAGTACCCCACTCTACGAGCAGTACTTC,CASSLSATSGSTPLYEQYF
many,TRBD2,TRBV27,TRBJ2-3,TGTGCCAGCAGTCAGGGACTAAATACAGATACGCAGTATTTT,CASSQGLNTDTQYF
few,-,TRBV7-9,TRBJ1-1,TGTACCAGCAGCCCATCGGGGAACACTGAAGCTTTCTTT,CTSSPSGNTEAFF
many,TRBD1,TRBV7-2,TRBJ2-1,TGTGCCAGCAGCTTAGTTATCCGGGGACAGGGCTACAATGAGCAGTTCTTC,CASSLVIRGQGYNEQFF
many,TRBD1,TRBV29-1,TRBJ1-2,TGCAGCGTCGGAGACAGGGACGGGGACTATGGCTACACCTTC,CSVGDRDGDYGYTF
many,-,TRBV27,TRBJ2-7,TGTGCCAGCAGTTTAAAAGGGTCCTACGAGCAGTACTTC,CASSLKGSYEQYF
many,-,TRBV7-8,TRBJ2-1,TGTGCCAGCAGCTTAGGGGGCGTCTACAATGAGCAGTTCTTC,CASSLGGVYNEQFF
many,TRBD1,TRBV15,TRBJ2-3,TGTGCCACCAGCAGAGGACGGACAGGGAGTAGCACAGATACGCAGTATTTT,CATSRGRTGSSTDTQYF
few,-,TRBV20-1,TRBJ2-4,TGCAGTGCTATTAAGGAGGACATTCAGTACTTC,CSAIKEDIQYF
many,TRBD1,TRBV30,TRBJ2-7,TGTGCCTGGGGGGATCCGGGACAGGGTAACGAGCAGTACTTC,CAWGDPGQGNEQYF
-,TRBD1,TRBV10-3,TRBJ2-3,TGTGCCATCAGTGAGACAACAGGGGGAGATACGCAGTATTTT,CAISETTGGDTQYF
many,TRBD2,TRBV27,TRBJ2-7,TGTGCCAGCAGTGCCGGGACTAGTTTTCGCGAGCAGTACTTC,CASSAGTSFREQYF
-,-,TRBV20-1,TRBJ2-7,TGCAGTGCTAGAGGCGGAAACTATTCCTACGAGCAGTACTTC,CSARGGNYSYEQYF
-,-,TRBV7-6,TRBJ1-1,TGTGCCAGCACCCCCGGGACTCGAACTTTCTTT,CASTPGTRTFF
few,-,TRBV7-8,TRBJ2-7,TGTGCCAGCAGCTTAGCGAACAGGGACCACGAGCAGTACTTC,CASSLANRDHEQYF
many,-,TRBV27,TRBJ2-7,TGTGCCAGCAGTCAAGCGTTGGGGCGGCACTACGAGCAGTACTTC,CASSQALGRHYEQYF
many,-,TRBV6-5,TRBJ1-1,TGTGCCAGCAGTTACTCACAGGCTCAATCCGAAGCTTTCTTT,CASSYSQAQSEAFF
many,-,TRBV7-2,TRBJ1-4,TGTGCCAGCAGCTTACAGGGATTGGAAAATGAAAAACTGTTTTTT,CASSLQGLENEKLFF
-,TRBD2,TRBV7-2,TRBJ2-1,TGTGCCAGCAGCCCGGTATTTGCGGGGGGGGAAAATGAGCAGTTCTTC,CASSPVFAGGENEQFF
many,-,TRBV12-3/TRBV12-4,TRBJ2-7,TGTGCCAGCAGTTTAGCGATGACAGGCACCTACGAGCAGTACTTC,CASSLAMTGTYEQYF
many,-,TRBV6-1,TRBJ2-3,TGTGCCAGCAGTTACAACCCGGAGGCGGGACGGAGGCTAGATACGCAGTATTTT,CASSYNPEAGRRLDTQYF
few,-,TRBV18,TRBJ1-6,TGTGCCAGCAGCCAGAAGGGACTGATTAATTCACCCCTCCACTTT,CASSQKGLINSPLHF
many,-,TRBV11-2,TRBJ2-3,TGTGCCAGCAGCTTCGGGAACCCGGGTACGCAGTATTTT,CASSFGNPGTQYF
few,TRBD1,TRBV7-9,TRBJ1-3,TGTGCCAGCAGAGATACAGGGGAGACCTCTGGAAACACCATATATTTT,CASRDTGETSGNTIYF
many,-,TRBV30,TRBJ2-1,TGTGCCTGGAGTAGGGTTTCGTTTGGAACAGGATCCAATGAGCAGTTCTTC,CAWSRVSFGTGSNEQFF
-,-,TRBV27,TRBJ1-2,TGTGCCACCTGGGGGGGCTTTGGCTACACCTTC,CATWGGFGYTF
many,-,TRBV7-9,TRBJ1-5,TGTGCCAGCAGCCCGGATGGCAATCAGCCCCAGCATTTT,CASSPDGNQPQHF
few,-,TRBV10-3,TRBJ2-2,TGTGCCATCAGTGAAAGGACACCAGCGAACACCGGGGAGCTGTTTTTT,CAISERTPANTGELFF
-,TRBD2,TRBV29-1,TRBJ2-1,TGCAGCGTTGAGTATCTGGGACTAGCGAACTCTTACAATGAGCAGTTCTTC,CSVEYLGLANSYNEQFF
many,-,TRBV7-2,TRBJ2-7,TGTGCCAGCAGCTCAATCCAGGGAACCCACAGCTCCTACGAGCAGTACTTC,CASSSIQGTHSSYEQYF
few,-,TRBV10-3,TRBJ2-4,TGTGCCATCAGTGAGGGCAGCAAAAACATTCAGTACTTC,CAISEGSKNIQYF
many,-,TRBV5-1,TRBJ1-1,TGCGCCAGCAGCTTGGCGGGGGGGAGGACATACACTGAAGCTTTCTTT,CASSLAGGRTYTEAFF
many,-,TRBV2,TRBJ2-7,TGTGCCAGCAGTGAAGCCCCCTACGAGCAGTACTTC,CASSEAPYEQYF
many,-,TRBV28,TRBJ2-1,TGTGCCAGCAGTTTAGCGCTAGCCCATGAGCAGTTCTTC,CASSLALAHEQFF
many,-,TRBV10-3,TRBJ2-5,TGTGCCATCAGTGGCGGTAACCAAGAGACCCAGTACTTC,CAISGGNQETQYF
many,-,TRBV4-1,TRBJ2-7,TGCGCCAGCAGCCAAGTTATCCCAGGGCCCGGCGAGCAGTACTTC,CASSQVIPGPGEQYF
many,-,TRBV29-1,TRBJ2-7,TGCAGCGTTGAAGACCCCGGGACGGAATCCTACGAGCAGTACTTC,CSVEDPGTESYEQYF
many,-,TRBV20-1,TRBJ1-5,TGCAGTGCTAGTCGACAGACCGCTAGCAATCAGCCCCAGCATTTT,CSASRQTASNQPQHF
-,-,TRBV30,TRBJ1-5,TGTGCCTGGAGTGGCCGGGTTAATCAGCCCCAGCATTTT,CAWSGRVNQPQHF
-,TRBD1,TRBV28,TRBJ1-2,TGTGCCAGCAGCTCCCCAGGGGGGGGTATGGATGGCTACACCTTC,CASSSPGGGMDGYTF
few,TRBD2,TRBV5-4,TRBJ2-5,TGTGCCAGCAGCTTGCCTAGCGGGAGGGCCAGGGAGACCCAGTACTTC,CASSLPSGRARETQYF
many,TRBD2,TRBV20-1,TRBJ2-5,TGCAGTGCTAGAGGACTAGCGGAAGAGACCCAGTACTTC,CSARGLAEETQYF
many,-,TRBV18,TRBJ1-2,TGTGCCAGCTCACCACCAGGACCGGACTATGGCTACACCTTC,CASSPPGPDYGYTF
many,TRBD1,TRBV18,TRBJ2-7,TGTGCCAGCTCACCACAGAACAGGGGCTACGAGCAGTACTTC,CASSPQNRGYEQYF